A selection of T cell receptor beta chains follows, all from one sample in a study of metastatic and nonmetastatic thyroid tumors. TCRdb used MiXCR to call clones anew from the PCR reads. The sample lists about 24,000 clones, 20% to 25% seen once, with 71% in the top ten. The sequencing input was blood. The receptor set was obtained from a male donor with papillary thyroid cancer or a benign thyroid nodule (not recorded which). Some clones in this sample may be carry-over from other donors' samples. Both conserved end residues are part of each CDR3. A D gene is named only where the DNA matches it firmly. Rows may omit the clone size; those that give it use once, few, many or a size class.

v_call,clone_size,j_call,d_call,cdr3_aa,cdr3_nt
TRBV6-2/TRBV6-3,few,TRBJ1-2,NA,CASRPEMEDYGYTF,TGTGCCAGCAGGCCCGAGATGGAGGACTATGGCTACACCTTC
TRBV15,medium-sized,TRBJ1-6,NA,CATSRSDGEGSPLHF,TGTGCCACCAGCAGATCGGACGGCGAGGGTTCACCCCTCCACTTT
TRBV24-1,NA,TRBJ2-5,NA,CATSDLAIDQDTQYF,TGTGCCACCAGTGATCTGGCCATCGACCAAGATACCCAGTACTTC
TRBV28,many,TRBJ2-4,NA,CASSLVANIQYF,TGTGCCAGCAGTTTAGTGGCAAACATTCAGTACTTC
TRBV20-1,NA,TRBJ2-1,TRBD2,CSAVLAVYNEQFF,TGCAGTGCTGTTCTAGCGGTATACAATGAGCAGTTCTTC
TRBV6-5,many,TRBJ2-7,TRBD1,CASSYQSDRPYEQYF,TGTGCCAGCAGTTACCAATCGGACAGGCCCTACGAGCAGTACTTC
TRBV18,NA,TRBJ1-1,TRBD1,CASSEAGGNTEAFF,TGTGCCAGCTCAGAAGCAGGGGGGAACACTGAAGCTTTCTTT
TRBV4-2,NA,TRBJ1-2,TRBD1,CASSRSGTGEVGYTF,TGTGCCAGCAGCCGCTCGGGGACAGGGGAGGTTGGCTACACCTTC
TRBV27,few,TRBJ2-1,TRBD2,CASRSSGSLYNEQFF,TGTGCCAGCAGGAGTAGCGGGAGCCTCTACAATGAGCAGTTCTTC
TRBV6-1,many,TRBJ1-4,TRBD1,CASSADRGNEKLFF,TGTGCCAGCAGCGCGGACAGGGGAAATGAAAAACTGTTTTTT
TRBV19,many,TRBJ1-4,NA,CASSIGGGREKLFF,TGTGCCAGTAGTATCGGGGGGGGGCGAGAAAAACTGTTTTTT
TRBV18,many,TRBJ2-1,TRBD1,CASSLLRTGFDNEQFF,TGTGCCAGCTCACTCCTACGGACAGGGTTCGACAATGAGCAGTTCTTC
TRBV10-3,many,TRBJ2-1,NA,CAISGTLGYNEQFF,TGTGCCATCAGTGGGACGTTAGGCTACAATGAGCAGTTCTTC
TRBV7-9,many,TRBJ1-1,TRBD1,CASSTGTGVTEAFF,TGTGCCAGCAGCACCGGGACAGGGGTCACTGAAGCTTTCTTT
TRBV2,few,TRBJ1-2,TRBD1,CASMRDRTGRDGYTF,TGTGCCAGCATGCGAGACAGGACAGGGAGGGATGGCTACACCTTC
TRBV30,NA,TRBJ2-7,NA,CAWSLLQGPYEQYF,TGTGCCTGGAGTTTGCTACAGGGTCCCTACGAGCAGTACTTC
TRBV11-1,many,TRBJ2-3,TRBD2,CASSLRPSGSTDTQYF,TGTGCCAGCAGCTTAAGGCCTAGCGGTAGCACAGATACGCAGTATTTT
TRBV30,NA,TRBJ2-2,TRBD1,CAWSVGQGAGELFF,TGTGCCTGGAGTGTTGGCCAGGGGGCCGGGGAGCTGTTTTTT
TRBV4-2,many,TRBJ1-1,NA,CASSQDLQTGTEAFF,TGTGCCAGCAGCCAAGACCTTCAGACAGGCACTGAAGCTTTCTTT
TRBV3-1,many,TRBJ1-1,NA,CASSPLLQGRAFF,TGTGCCAGCAGCCCCCTCCTACAGGGTCGAGCTTTCTTT
TRBV27,many,TRBJ2-3,NA,CASSQDGSSTDTQYF,TGTGCCAGCAGTCAGGACGGCTCGAGCACAGATACGCAGTATTTT
TRBV6-2/TRBV6-3,many,TRBJ2-3,NA,CASRQVPHTDTQYF,TGTGCCAGCCGGCAGGTCCCCCACACAGATACGCAGTATTTT
TRBV5-4,NA,TRBJ1-1,NA,CASSLTSNLPEAFF,TGTGCCAGCAGCTTAACAAGTAACCTCCCTGAAGCTTTCTTT